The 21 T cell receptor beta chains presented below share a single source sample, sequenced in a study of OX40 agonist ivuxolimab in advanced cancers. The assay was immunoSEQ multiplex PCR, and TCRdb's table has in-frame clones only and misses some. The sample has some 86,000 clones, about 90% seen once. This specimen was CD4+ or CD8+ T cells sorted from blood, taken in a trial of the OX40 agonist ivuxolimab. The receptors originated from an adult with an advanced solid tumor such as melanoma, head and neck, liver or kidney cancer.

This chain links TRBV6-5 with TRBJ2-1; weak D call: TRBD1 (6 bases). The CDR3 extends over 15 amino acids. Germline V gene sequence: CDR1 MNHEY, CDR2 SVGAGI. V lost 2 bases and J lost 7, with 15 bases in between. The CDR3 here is CASSYQGSNFNEQFF. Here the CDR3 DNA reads TGTGCCAGCAGTTACCAGGGGAGTAATTTTAATGAGCAGTTCTTC.

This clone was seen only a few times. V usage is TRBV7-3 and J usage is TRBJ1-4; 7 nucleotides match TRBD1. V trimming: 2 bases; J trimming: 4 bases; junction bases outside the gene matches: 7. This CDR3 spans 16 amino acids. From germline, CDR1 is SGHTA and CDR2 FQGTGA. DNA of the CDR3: TGTGCCAGCAGCTTACCCTGGGACAGATATAATGAAAAACTGTTTTTT. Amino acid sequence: CASSLPWDRYNEKLFF.

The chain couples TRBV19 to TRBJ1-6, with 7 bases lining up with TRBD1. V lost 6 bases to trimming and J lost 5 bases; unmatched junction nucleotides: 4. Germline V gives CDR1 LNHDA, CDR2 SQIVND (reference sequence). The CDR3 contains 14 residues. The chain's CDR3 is CASRRGQNNSPLHF. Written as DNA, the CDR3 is TGTGCCAGTAGAAGGGGACAGAATAATTCACCCCTCCACTTT.

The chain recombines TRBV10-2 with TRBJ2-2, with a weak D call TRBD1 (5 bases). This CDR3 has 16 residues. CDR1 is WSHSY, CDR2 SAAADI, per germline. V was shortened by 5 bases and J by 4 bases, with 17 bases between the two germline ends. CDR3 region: CASSPGWGLGTGELFF. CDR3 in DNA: TGCGCCAGCAGTCCTGGATGGGGCCTGGGCACCGGGGAGCTGTTTTTT.

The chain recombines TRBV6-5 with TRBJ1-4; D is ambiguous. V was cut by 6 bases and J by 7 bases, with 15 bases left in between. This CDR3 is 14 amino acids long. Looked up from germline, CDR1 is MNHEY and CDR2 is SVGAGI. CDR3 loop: CASSSTNGGEKLFF. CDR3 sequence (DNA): TGTGCCAGCAGCTCCACGAACGGAGGTGAAAAACTGTTTTTT.

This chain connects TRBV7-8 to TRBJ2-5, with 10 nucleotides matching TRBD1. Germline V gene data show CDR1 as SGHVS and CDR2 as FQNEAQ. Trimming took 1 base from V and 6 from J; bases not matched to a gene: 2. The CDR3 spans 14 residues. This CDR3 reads CASSLGQGAKTQYF. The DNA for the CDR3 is TGTGCCAGCAGCTTAGGACAGGGGGCCAAGACCCAGTACTTC.

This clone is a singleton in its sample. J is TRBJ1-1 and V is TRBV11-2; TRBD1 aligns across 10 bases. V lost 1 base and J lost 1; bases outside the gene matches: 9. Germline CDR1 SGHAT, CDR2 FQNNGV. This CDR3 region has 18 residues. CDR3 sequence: CASSLVWDRGITNTEAFF. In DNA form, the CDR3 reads TGTGCCAGCAGCTTAGTCTGGGACAGGGGAATTACGAACACTGAAGCTTTCTTT. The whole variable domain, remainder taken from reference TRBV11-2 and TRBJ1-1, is EAGVAQSPRYKIIEKRQSVAFWCNPISGHATLYWYQQILGQGPKLLIQFQNNGVVDDSQLPKDRFSAERLKGVDSTLKIQPAKLEDSAVYLCASSLVWDRGITNTEAFFGQGTRLTVV.

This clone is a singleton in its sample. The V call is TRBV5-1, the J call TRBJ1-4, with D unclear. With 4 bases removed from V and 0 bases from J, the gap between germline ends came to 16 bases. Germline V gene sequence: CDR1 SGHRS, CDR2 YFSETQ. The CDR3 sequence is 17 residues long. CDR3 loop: CASSPDGFAATNEKLFF. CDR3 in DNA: TGCGCCAGCAGCCCTGATGGTTTTGCCGCAACTAATGAAAAACTGTTTTTT. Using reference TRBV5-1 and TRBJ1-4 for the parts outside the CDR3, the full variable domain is KAGVTQTPRYLIKTRGQQVTLSCSPISGHRSVSWYQQTPGQGLQFLFEYFSETQRNKGNFPGRFSGRQFSNSRSEMNVSTLELGDSALYLCASSPDGFAATNEKLFFGSGTQLSVL.

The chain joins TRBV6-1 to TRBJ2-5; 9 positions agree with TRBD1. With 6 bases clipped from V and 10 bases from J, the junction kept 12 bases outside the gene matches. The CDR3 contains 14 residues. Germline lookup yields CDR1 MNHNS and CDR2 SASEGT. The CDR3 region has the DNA TGTGCCAGCAGCCCTCCGGGACAGGGATTGTTCCAGTACTTC. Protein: CASSPPGQGLFQYF.

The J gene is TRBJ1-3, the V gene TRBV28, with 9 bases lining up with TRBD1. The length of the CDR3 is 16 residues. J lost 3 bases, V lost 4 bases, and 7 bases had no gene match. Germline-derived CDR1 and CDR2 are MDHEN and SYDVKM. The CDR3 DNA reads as TGTGCCAGCAGTTCGAACAGGGGGCCAAATGGAAACACCATATATTTT. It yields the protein CASSSNRGPNGNTIYF.

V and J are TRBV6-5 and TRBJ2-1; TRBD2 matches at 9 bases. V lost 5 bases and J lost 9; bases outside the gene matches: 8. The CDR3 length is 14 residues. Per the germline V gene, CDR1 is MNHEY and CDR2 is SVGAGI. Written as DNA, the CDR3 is TGTGCCAGCAGTAGAGCGGGGGGCGGGGGTGAGCAGTTCTTC. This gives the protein CASSRAGGGGEQFF.

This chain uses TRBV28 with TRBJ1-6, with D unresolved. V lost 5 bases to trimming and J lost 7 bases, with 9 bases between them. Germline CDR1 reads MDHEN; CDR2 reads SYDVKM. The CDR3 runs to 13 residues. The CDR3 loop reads CASSAELNSPLHF. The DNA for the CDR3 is TGTGCCAGCAGTGCCGAGTTGAATTCACCCCTCCACTTT.

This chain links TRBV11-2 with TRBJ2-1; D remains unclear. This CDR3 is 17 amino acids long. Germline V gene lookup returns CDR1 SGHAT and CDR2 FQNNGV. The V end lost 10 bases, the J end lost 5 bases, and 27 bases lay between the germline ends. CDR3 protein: CATASRLASSLHNEQFF. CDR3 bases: TGTGCCACCGCCAGCCGTTTGGCGAGCTCCCTCCACAATGAGCAGTTCTTC.

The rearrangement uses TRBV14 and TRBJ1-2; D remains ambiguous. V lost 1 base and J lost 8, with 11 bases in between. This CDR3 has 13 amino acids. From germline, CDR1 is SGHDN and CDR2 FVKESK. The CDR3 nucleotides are TGTGCCAGCAGCCAAGGGCCCCTCGGGGGCTACACCTTC. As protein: CASSQGPLGGYTF.

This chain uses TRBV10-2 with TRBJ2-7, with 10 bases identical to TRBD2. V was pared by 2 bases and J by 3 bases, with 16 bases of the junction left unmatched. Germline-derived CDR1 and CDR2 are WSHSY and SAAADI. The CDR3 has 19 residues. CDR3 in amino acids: CASSEGGILTPSGGYEQYV. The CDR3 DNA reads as TGCGCCAGCAGTGAGGGTGGTATATTAACCCCTAGCGGGGGCTACGAGCAGTACGTC.

CDR3 DNA: TGCAGTGCTAGAGCGGATGAGCAGTTCTTC. This sequence encodes CSARADEQFF. The gene calls are TRBV20-1 and TRBJ2-1; D ambiguous. Germline V gene lookup returns CDR1 DFQATT and CDR2 SNEGSKA (reference sequence). The CDR3 totals 10 residues. Trimming left V 1 base short and J 8 bases short, with 3 bases between.

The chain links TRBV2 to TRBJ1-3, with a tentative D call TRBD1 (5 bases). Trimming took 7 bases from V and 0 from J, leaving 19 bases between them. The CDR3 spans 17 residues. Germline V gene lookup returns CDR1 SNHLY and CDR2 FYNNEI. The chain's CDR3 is CASTNTAGKSSGNTIYF. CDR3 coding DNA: TGTGCCAGCACGAATACGGCAGGGAAGAGCTCTGGAAACACCATATATTTT. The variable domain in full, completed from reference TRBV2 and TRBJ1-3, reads EPEVTQTPSHQVTQMGQEVILRCVPISNHLYFYWYRQILGQKVEFLVSFYNNEISEKSEIFDDQFSVERPDGSNFTLKIRSTKLEDSAMYFCASTNTAGKSSGNTIYFGEGSWLTVV.

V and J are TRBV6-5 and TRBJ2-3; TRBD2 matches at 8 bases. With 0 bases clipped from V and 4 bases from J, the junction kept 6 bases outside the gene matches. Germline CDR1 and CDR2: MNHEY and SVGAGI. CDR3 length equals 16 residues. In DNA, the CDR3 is TGTGCCAGCAGTTACTCGAAAGCGGGGGTCCCAGATACGCAGTATTTT. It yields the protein CASSYSKAGVPDTQYF.

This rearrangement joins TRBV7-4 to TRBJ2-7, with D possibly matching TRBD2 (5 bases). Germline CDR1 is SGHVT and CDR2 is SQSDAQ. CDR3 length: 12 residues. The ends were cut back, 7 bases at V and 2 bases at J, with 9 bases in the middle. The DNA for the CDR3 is TGTGCCAGCAAGCGGTTTCCCTACGAGCAGTACTTC. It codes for CASKRFPYEQYF.

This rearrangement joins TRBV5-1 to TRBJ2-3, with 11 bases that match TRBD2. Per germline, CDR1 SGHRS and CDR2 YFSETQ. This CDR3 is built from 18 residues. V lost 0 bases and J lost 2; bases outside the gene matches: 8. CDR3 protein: CASSLASGTSGYTDTQYF. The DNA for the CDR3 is TGCGCCAGCAGCTTGGCTTCCGGGACTAGCGGTTACACAGATACGCAGTATTTT. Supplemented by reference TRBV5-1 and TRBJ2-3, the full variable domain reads KAGVTQTPRYLIKTRGQQVTLSCSPISGHRSVSWYQQTPGQGLQFLFEYFSETQRNKGNFPGRFSGRQFSNSRSEMNVSTLELGDSALYLCASSLASGTSGYTDTQYFGPGTRLTVL.

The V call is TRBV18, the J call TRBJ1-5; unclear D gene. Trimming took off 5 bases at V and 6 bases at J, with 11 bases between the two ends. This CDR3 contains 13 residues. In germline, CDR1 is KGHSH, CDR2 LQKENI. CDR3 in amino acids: CASSESEGQPQHF. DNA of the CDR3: TGTGCCAGCTCAGAGTCGGAGGGTCAGCCCCAGCATTTT.